This paragraph covers one T cell receptor (beta chain) sequence. Methods used by the authors: Amplification of reference gene primers was used by the study to estimate nucleated cell counts. Profiling relied on immunoSEQ multiplex PCR, and the TCRdb table lists in-frame clones only, not all of them. That table is the source of V, J and clone size, and D and trimming were worked out from the DNA. This table has about 51,000 clones, approximately 90% appearing once. Germline-derived CDR1 and CDR2 are MDHEN and SYDVKM. V shed 11 bases and J shed 0 bases, with 16 bases lying between them. CDR3 length equals 15 residues. This entry belongs to a study of blood T cell repertoires in COVID-19. Study summary: Samples of COVID-19 (acute and convalescent) were obtained from the United States, Italy and Spain. The analysed material was cDNA or gDNA that came from T cells, B-cell-depleted T cells, or PBMCs.

The sample consisted of peripheral blood. The clonotype originates from a man aged 50 to 59 with acute or convalescent COVID-19. The V and J genes are TRBV28 and TRBJ1-4, with D uncertain. The CDR3 region has the DNA TGTGCCGCAGACACAGAGACCCCAACTAATGAAAAACTGTTTTTT. This sequence encodes CAADTETPTNEKLFF.